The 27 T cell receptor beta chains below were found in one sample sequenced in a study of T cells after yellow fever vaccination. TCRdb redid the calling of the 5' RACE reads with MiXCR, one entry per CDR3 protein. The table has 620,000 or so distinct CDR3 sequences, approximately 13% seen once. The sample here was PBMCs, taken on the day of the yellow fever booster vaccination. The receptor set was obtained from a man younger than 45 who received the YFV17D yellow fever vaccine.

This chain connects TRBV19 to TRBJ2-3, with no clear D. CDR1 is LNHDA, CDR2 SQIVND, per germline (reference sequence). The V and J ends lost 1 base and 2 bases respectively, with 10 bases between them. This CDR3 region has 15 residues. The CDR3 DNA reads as TGTGCCAGTAGTATAGGGCAGGTTAACACAGATACGCAGTATTTT. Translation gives CASSIGQVNTDTQYF.

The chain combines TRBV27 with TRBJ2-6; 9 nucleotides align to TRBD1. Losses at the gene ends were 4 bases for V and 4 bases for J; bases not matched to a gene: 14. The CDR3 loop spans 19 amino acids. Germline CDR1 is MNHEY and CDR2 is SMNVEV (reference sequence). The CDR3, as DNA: TGTGCCAGCAGTTCCATCCGGGACAGGGCGTATCAGGGGGCCAACGTCCTGACTTTC. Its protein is CASSSIRDRAYQGANVLTF.

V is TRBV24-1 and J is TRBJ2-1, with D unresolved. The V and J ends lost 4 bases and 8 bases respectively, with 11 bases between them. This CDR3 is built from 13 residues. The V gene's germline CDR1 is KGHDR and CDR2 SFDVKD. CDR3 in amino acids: CATSDSGKDEQFF. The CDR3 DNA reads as TGTGCCACCAGTGACTCGGGTAAGGATGAGCAGTTCTTC.

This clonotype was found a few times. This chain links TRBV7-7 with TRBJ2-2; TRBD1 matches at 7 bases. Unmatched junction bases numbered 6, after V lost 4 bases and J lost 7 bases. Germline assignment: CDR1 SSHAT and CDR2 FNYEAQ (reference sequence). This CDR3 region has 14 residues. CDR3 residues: CASSSTGKGGELFF. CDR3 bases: TGTGCCAGCAGCTCGACAGGGAAGGGCGGGGAGCTGTTTTTT.

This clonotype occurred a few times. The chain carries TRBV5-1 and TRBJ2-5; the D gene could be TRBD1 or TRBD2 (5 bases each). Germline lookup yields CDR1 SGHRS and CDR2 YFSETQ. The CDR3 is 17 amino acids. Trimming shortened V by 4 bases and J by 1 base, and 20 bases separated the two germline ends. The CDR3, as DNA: TGCGCCAGCAGCATTGGAGGTAGTTGGGACGTCCAAGAGACCCAGTACTTC. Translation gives CASSIGGSWDVQETQYF. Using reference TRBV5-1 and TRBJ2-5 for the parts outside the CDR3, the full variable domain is KAGVTQTPRYLIKTRGQQVTLSCSPISGHRSVSWYQQTPGQGLQFLFEYFSETQRNKGNFPGRFSGRQFSNSRSEMNVSTLELGDSALYLCASSIGGSWDVQETQYFGPGTRLLVL.

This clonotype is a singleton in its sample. The CDR3 loop is CASSLEGAAADTQYF. CDR3 in DNA: TGTGCCAGCAGCTTGGAGGGGGCGGCCGCAGATACGCAGTATTTT. The genes are TRBV5-4 and TRBJ2-3; 7 bases line up with TRBD1. The CDR3 totals 15 residues. Trimming at V came to 0 bases and at J to 4 bases, leaving 5 bases not matched to a gene. The germline CDR1 and CDR2 sequences are SGHNT and YYREEE (reference sequence).

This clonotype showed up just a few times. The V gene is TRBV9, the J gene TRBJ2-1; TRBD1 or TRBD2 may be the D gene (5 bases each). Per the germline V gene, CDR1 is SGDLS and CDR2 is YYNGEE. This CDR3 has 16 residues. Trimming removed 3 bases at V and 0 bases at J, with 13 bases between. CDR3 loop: CASSARGTVSYNEQFF. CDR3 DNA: TGTGCCAGCAGCGCCCGTGGGACCGTCTCCTACAATGAGCAGTTCTTC.

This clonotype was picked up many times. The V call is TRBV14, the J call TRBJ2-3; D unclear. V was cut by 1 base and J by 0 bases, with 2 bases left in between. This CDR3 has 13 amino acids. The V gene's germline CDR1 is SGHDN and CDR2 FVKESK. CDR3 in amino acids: CASSQASTDTQYF. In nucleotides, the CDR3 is TGTGCCAGCAGCCAAGCAAGCACAGATACGCAGTATTTT. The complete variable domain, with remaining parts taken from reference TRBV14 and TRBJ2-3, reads EAGVTQFPSHSVIEKGQTVTLRCDPISGHDNLYWYRRVMGKEIKFLLHFVKESKQDESGMPNNRFLAERTGGTYSTLKVQPAELEDSGVYFCASSQASTDTQYFGPGTRLTVL.

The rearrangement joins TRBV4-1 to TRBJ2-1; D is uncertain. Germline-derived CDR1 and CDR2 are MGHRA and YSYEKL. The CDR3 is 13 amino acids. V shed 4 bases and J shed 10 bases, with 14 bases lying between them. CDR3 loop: CASSLTYPEEQFF. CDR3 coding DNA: TGCGCCAGCAGCCTGACTTATCCCGAAGAGCAGTTCTTC.

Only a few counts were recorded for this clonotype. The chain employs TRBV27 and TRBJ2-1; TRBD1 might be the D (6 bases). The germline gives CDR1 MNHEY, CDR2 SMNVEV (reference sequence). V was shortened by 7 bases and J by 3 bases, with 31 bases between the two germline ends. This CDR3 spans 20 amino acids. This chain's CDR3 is CASTPNKPTADDRIYNEQFF. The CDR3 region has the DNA TGTGCCAGCACTCCCAATAAGCCGACGGCAGATGACAGGATCTACAATGAGCAGTTCTTC.

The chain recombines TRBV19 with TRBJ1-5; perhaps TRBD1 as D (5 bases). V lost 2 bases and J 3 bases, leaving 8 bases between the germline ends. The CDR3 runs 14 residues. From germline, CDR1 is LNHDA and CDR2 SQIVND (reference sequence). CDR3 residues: CASSITGLNQPQHF. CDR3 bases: TGTGCCAGTAGTATAACGGGACTCAATCAGCCCCAGCATTTT.

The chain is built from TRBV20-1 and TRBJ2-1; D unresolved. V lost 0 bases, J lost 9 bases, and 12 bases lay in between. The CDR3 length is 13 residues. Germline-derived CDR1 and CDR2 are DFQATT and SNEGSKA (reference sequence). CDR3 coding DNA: TGCAGTGCTAGAGATTCCGAGTGGCTTGAGCAGTTCTTC. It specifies CSARDSEWLEQFF.

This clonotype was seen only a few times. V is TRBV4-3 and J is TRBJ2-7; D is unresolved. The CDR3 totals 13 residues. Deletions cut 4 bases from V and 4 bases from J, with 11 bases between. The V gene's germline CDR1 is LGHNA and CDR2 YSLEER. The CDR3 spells CASSPSKGYEQYF. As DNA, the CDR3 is TGCGCCAGCAGCCCTAGTAAAGGATACGAGCAGTACTTC.

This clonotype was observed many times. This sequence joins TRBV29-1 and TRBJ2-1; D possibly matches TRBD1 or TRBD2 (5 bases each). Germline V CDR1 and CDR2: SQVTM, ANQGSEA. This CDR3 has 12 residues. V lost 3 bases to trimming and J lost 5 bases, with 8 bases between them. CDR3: CSVDRGNNEQFF. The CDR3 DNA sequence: TGCAGCGTTGATCGGGGCAACAATGAGCAGTTCTTC.

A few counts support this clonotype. In nucleotides, the CDR3 is TGTGCCAGCAGCGGTAGGGGGGACTCTGGAAACACCATATATTTT. Translated: CASSGRGDSGNTIYF. The V call is TRBV4-2, the J call TRBJ1-3; D is possibly TRBD1 (6 bases). Germline V gene lookup returns CDR1 LGHNA and CDR2 YNFKEQ. There are 15 residues in the CDR3. V shed 5 bases and J shed 0 bases, with 11 bases lying between them.

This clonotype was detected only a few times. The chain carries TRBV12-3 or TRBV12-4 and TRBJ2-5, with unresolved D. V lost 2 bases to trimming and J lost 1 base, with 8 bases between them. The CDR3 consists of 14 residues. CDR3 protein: CASSLWSPQETQYF. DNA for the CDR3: TGTGCCAGCAGTTTATGGAGCCCCCAAGAGACCCAGTACTTC.

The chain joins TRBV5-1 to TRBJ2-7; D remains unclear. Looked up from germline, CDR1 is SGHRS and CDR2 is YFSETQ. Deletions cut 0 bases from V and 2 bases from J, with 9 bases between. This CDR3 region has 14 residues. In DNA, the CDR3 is TGCGCCAGCAGCTTGGCCCAGGAAGCCTACGAGCAGTACTTC. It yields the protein CASSLAQEAYEQYF.

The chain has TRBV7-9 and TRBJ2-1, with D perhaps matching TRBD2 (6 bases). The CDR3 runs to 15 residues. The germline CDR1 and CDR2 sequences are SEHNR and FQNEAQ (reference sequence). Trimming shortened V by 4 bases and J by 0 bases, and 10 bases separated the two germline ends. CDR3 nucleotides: TGTGCCAGCAGCTCGGAGGGCAGCTCCTACAATGAGCAGTTCTTC. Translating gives CASSSEGSSYNEQFF.

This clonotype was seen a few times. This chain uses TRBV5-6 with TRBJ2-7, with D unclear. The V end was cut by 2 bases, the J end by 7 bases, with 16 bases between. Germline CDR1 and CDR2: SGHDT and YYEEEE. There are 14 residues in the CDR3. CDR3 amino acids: CASSFEPQGREQYF. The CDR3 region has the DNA TGTGCCAGCAGCTTTGAGCCTCAAGGTCGGGAGCAGTACTTC.

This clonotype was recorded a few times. The CDR3 loop reads CASRGGRAPYEQYF. The CDR3 nucleotides are TGTGCCAGCAGAGGAGGGAGGGCCCCCTACGAGCAGTACTTC. The chain links TRBV28 to TRBJ2-7; 7 bases map to TRBD2. The trim removed 6 bases at V and 2 bases at J, leaving 7 bases unmatched. The CDR3 runs 14 residues. Germline CDR1 is MDHEN and CDR2 is SYDVKM.

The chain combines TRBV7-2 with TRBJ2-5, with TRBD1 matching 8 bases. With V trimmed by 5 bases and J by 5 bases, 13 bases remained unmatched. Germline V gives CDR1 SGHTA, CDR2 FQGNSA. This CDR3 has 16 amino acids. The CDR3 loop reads CASSTGQGVEWETQYF. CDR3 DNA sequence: TGTGCCAGCAGCACAGGACAGGGTGTGGAGTGGGAGACCCAGTACTTC.

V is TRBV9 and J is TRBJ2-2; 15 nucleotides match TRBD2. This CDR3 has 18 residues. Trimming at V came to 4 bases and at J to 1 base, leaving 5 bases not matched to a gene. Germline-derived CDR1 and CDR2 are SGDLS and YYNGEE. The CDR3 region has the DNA TGTGCCAGCAGCAAGGGGACTAGCGGGAGGCTGAACACCGGGGAGCTGTTTTTT. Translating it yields CASSKGTSGRLNTGELFF.

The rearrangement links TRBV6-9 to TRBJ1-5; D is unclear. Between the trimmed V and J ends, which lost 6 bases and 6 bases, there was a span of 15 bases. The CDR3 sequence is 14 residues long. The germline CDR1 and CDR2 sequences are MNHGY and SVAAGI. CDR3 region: CASRPPKAPQPQHF. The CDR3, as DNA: TGTGCCAGCAGACCACCTAAGGCCCCTCAGCCCCAGCATTTT.

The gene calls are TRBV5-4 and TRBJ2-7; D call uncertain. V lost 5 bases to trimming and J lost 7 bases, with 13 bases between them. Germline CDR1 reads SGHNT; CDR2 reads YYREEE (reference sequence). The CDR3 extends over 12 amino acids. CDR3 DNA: TGTGCCAGCAGGCTGGGCGTTGGAGAGCAGTACTTC. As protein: CASRLGVGEQYF.

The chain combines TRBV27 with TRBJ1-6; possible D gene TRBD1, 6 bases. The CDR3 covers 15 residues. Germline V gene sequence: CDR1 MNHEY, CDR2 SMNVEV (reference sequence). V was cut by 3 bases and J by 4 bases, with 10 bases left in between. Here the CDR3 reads CASSLMDSYNSPLHF. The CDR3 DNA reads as TGTGCCAGCAGTTTGATGGACAGTTATAATTCACCCCTCCACTTT.

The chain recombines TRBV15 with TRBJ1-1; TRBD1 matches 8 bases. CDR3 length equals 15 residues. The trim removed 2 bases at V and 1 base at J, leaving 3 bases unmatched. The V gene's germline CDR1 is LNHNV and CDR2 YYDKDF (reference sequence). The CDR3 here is CATSRRGQENTEAFF. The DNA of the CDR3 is TGTGCCACCAGCAGACGGGGACAGGAGAACACTGAAGCTTTCTTT.

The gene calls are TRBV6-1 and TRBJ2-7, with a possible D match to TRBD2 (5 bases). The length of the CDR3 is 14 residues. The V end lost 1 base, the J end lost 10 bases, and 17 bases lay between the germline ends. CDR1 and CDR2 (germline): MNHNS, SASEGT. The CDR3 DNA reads TGTGCCAGCAGTGAAGGCTCCCTGGGTAGCGTTCAGTACTTC. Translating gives CASSEGSLGSVQYF.